This T cell receptor beta chain was obtained from a study of blood T cell repertoires in COVID-19 (dated by TCRdb to between 2020 and 2021). Study-wide context: Samples covering the acute and convalescent phases of COVID-19 were provided by collaborators in the United States, Italy and Spain. The prospective study material was composed of cDNA or gDNA derived from T cells, B-cell-depleted T cells, or PBMCs. Subjects who had been exposed to COVID-19, were actively infected with it, or had recovered from it provided the deeply sampled blood TCRbeta repertoires that made up the dataset. The repertoires were released in a freely available public database intended as a resource for research on the immune response to SARS-CoV-2. Samples were obtained from the ongoing ImmuneRACE study (first 160 participants) and from some 1,300 subjects provided by 6 global collaborators. The sample metadata nearly always contained a de-identified subject ID, COVID-19 status, age in years and sex. Where HLA class I and class II types were available, the types were taken from metadata supplied by the sample provider, not from assay-based typing.

The CDR3 measures 13 amino acids from cysteine to phenylalanine. Only the CDR3 part of the read is kept: 39 bases, read in frame from the first base. From a lookup of the germline V gene (reference sequence), CDR1 and CDR2 are GTSNPN and SVGIG. The trim is 0 bases for V and 5 bases for J, with a gap of 8 bases between the germline ends. TCRbeta CDR3 regions were amplified from genomic DNA using the immunoSEQ Assay, a bias-controlled multiplex PCR. The authors processed their data as follows. Within the assay, amplification of reference gene primers was used to estimate how many nucleated cells each sample contained. To quantify the absolute abundance of each unique TCRbeta CDR3 rearrangement, sequence reads were collapsed and filtered. For each sample, productive Simpson clonality was calculated by taking the square root of Simpson's diversity index across productive rearrangements. In TCRdb, the immuneACCESS table is reduced to in-frame sequences with V and J assigned. These tables do not hold every clone; where another copy was compared, an unresolved V gene accounts for under half, and the others remain unexplained. V and J calls and clone size follow that table, whereas D and trimming were derived from the DNA. In this sample the table shows roughly 200,000 clones, 80% to 85% of which occur a single time. 10% of the sample comes from the top ten.

Study-wide conclusions, independent of this receptor: Clinical and demographic metadata were provided uncurated, with the amount varying by source and participant.

To note about this clone: No antigen is known for it. No much larger clone is present one base from it, and per-base qualities are unavailable.

In Seattle, one collaborating source enrolled patients while the infection was active and tracked those patients longitudinally over the course of disease. Collaborating institutions collected whole blood in K2EDTA tubes following their own protocols. For TCRbeta analysis, collaborators shipped samples as frozen whole blood, isolated PBMCs, or DNA extracted from either of those sample types. The chain is assembled from TRBV30 and TRBJ1-5; TRBD1 is perhaps the D gene, given 6 matching bases. Specimen: peripheral blood. This TCR derives from a woman older than 75 with COVID-19, enrolled during active disease. The CDR3 corresponds to CAWSVQGYQPQHF. The bases are TGTGCCTGGAGTGTACAGGGCTATCAGCCCCAGCATTTT.